Presented here are 3 T cell receptor beta chains from one specimen sequenced in a study of blood T cell repertoires in COVID-19. TCRdb keeps only in-frame clones here, not all; method: immunoSEQ multiplex PCR. Altogether approximately 200,000 clones are present, 65% to 85% being singletons, with the ten largest covering roughly 2.4%. Source material: peripheral blood. The receptors derive from a woman between 55 and 75 years old with acute or convalescent COVID-19.

The chain uses TRBV6-5 and TRBJ1-2, with no clear D. V was clipped by 4 bases and J by 0 bases, with 12 bases between them. This CDR3 is 15 amino acids long. CDR1 is MNHEY and CDR2 is SVGAGI in the germline V gene. This chain's CDR3 is CASSSILITNYGYTF. The CDR3 region has the DNA TGTGCCAGCAGTTCTATCCTCATCACTAACTATGGCTACACCTTC.

The chain carries TRBV6-6 and TRBJ1-2, with D uncertain. CDR1 MNHNY and CDR2 SVGAGI come from the germline V gene (reference sequence). The germline V and J ends were trimmed by 7 bases and 0 bases, with 9 bases remaining between them. The CDR3 consists of 13 residues. CDR3 residues: CASKNSPNYGYTF. CDR3 coding DNA: TGTGCCAGCAAGAACAGTCCTAACTATGGCTACACCTTC.

The genes are TRBV5-4 and TRBJ1-3; tentatively, D is TRBD1 (6 bases). The germline V gene has CDR1 SGHNT and CDR2 YYREEE (reference sequence). The V end was cut by 0 bases, the J end by 4 bases, with 11 bases between. This CDR3 spans 15 amino acids. CDR3 coding DNA: TGTGCCAGCAGCTTGGTTTCACAGGGAGGAAACACCATATATTTT. This gives the protein CASSLVSQGGNTIYF.